The 2 T cell receptor beta chains given below trace back to one sample, sequenced in a study of blood T cell repertoires in COVID-19 (TCRdb year 2020). Library method: the immunoSEQ multiplex PCR assay. TCRdb carries this immuneACCESS record with in-frame sequences only. Its versions omit some clonotypes, under half of them owing to an unresolved V gene in the studies checked, with the rest unexplained. The sample yields approximately 25,000 clones; about four fifths were counted once. The ten top clones hold over 6% of the sample. Sequenced sample: peripheral blood. These receptors were taken from a man between 50 and 59 years old with COVID-19, enrolled during active disease.

The chain couples TRBV12-3 or TRBV12-4 to TRBJ1-2; TRBD1 aligns across 7 bases. The trim removed 5 bases at V and 7 bases at J, leaving 7 bases unmatched. This CDR3 region has 13 residues. The CDR3 spells CASSPQGVAGYTF. Here the CDR3 DNA reads TGTGCCAGCAGTCCCCAGGGGGTCGCTGGCTACACCTTC.

The rearrangement uses TRBV18 and TRBJ2-7; 7 nucleotides match TRBD1. The germline gives CDR1 KGHSH, CDR2 LQKENI. This CDR3 comprises 13 residues. V lost 6 bases, J lost 4 bases, and 6 bases stayed unmatched. The CDR3 DNA sequence: TGTGCCAGCTCGCCCGGGACAGATTACGAGCAGTACTTC. Translating gives CASSPGTDYEQYF. Filled out from reference TRBV18 and TRBJ2-7, the complete variable domain reads NAGVMQNPRHLVRRRGQEARLRCSPMKGHSHVYWYRQLPEEGLKFMVYLQKENIIDESGMPKERFSAEFPKEGPSILRIQQVVRGDSAAYFCASSPGTDYEQYFGPGTRLTVT.